This T cell receptor beta chain was captured in a study of T cells in Graves' hyperthyroidism and ophthalmopathy. The study's findings and limits: Appearing also in blood were most of the thyroid clonotypes expanded above 0.001. The model identified upcoming ophthalmopathy a median about 7.1 months ahead of onset.

For Graves' hyperthyroidism to be stable, ophthalmopathy could not progress within 18 months. Hyperthyroidism was newly diagnosed in patients aged 18 to 65 (duration under 2 months). The TCR beta CDR3 regions underwent amplification using RNA transcripts as the source. First-round RT-PCR targeting the TCR CDR3 was performed with the HTBI primer set. Using its own MiXCR run on the multiplex PCR reads, TCRdb lists one record per CDR3 protein. The sample gives approximately 510,000 distinct CDR3 sequences, roughly 20% of which show up once; around a quarter is in the top ten. Trimming left V 6 bases short and J 7 bases short, with 9 bases between. The CDR3 totals 11 residues. Remarks on this clonotype: Its specificity is not known.

This clonotype was obtained from a man between 18 and 35 years old with Graves' hyperthyroidism. The J gene is TRBJ1-1, the V gene TRBV12-3 or TRBV12-4; no firm D call. Sequencing was performed on blood. The DNA of the CDR3 is TGTGCCAGCAGCCTAGTGAATGAAGCTTTCTTT. Translated, it gives CASSLVNEAFF.